The T cell receptor beta chain described here comes from a study of blood T cell repertoires in COVID-19. Study-wide background: The cDNA or gDNA used as material had been derived from T cells, B-cell-depleted T cells, or PBMCs.

In the authors' workflow: Amplification from reference gene primers served as the basis for estimated nucleated cell counts. The assay was immunoSEQ multiplex PCR, and TCRdb's table has in-frame clones only and misses some. V, J and clone size reflect that table, while D and trimming were determined from the DNA. The sample carries about 83,000 clones, about 88% recorded once. Germline CDR1 and CDR2: SQVTM and ANQGSEA. V shed 4 bases, J shed 1 base, and the junction held 3 bases outside the gene matches. The CDR3 runs to 14 residues. The chain has TRBV29-1 and TRBJ2-2, with 7 bases lining up with TRBD1. The material sequenced was peripheral blood. The source of this sequence is a man aged 80 or over with active or convalescent COVID-19. The chain's CDR3 is CSVVRQGNTGELFF. DNA for the CDR3: TGCAGCGTTGTAAGACAGGGGAACACCGGGGAGCTGTTTTTT.